This is a list of T cell receptor beta chains from one sample in a study of blood T cell repertoires in COVID-19. Measured with immunoSEQ multiplex PCR; TCRdb has only the in-frame clones, and not every one. This sample has 150,000 to 200,000 clones, with about 86% found just once. Sequencing used peripheral blood. Receptors were obtained from a man in his forties or fifties with active or convalescent COVID-19. The CDR3 runs from the conserved cysteine through the conserved F or W. The order of the fields is V gene, J gene, clone size, D gene, CDR3 DNA, CDR3 protein. D genes are given only for firm matches. A clone size is listed for some rows: how often the clone was seen (once, few, many), or a class if it is expanded.

V: TRBV9; J: TRBJ1-2; size: NA; D: TRBD1; DNA: TGTGCCAGCAGCGCGACAGGGGTCGGCTATGGCTACACCTTC; CDR3: CASSATGVGYGYTF
V: TRBV7-9; J: TRBJ2-6; size: NA; D: TRBD1; DNA: TGTGCCAGCACCATCGGCAGGGGGTCAGGGGCCAACGTCCTGACTTTC; CDR3: CASTIGRGSGANVLTF
V: TRBV7-2; J: TRBJ2-7; size: NA; D: TRBD2; DNA: TGTGCCAGCAGCCCACCACAGGGACTAGCGGGAGACTACGAGCAGTACTTC; CDR3: CASSPPQGLAGDYEQYF
V: TRBV4-3; J: TRBJ1-6; size: NA; D: TRBD1; DNA: TGCGCCAGCAGCCAGGAGGGGGAAGGACAGGGGTCACCCCTCCACTTT; CDR3: CASSQEGEGQGSPLHF
V: TRBV27; J: TRBJ2-7; size: NA; D: TRBD2; DNA: TGTGCCAGCAGTCCCCAGCGGGAGTTCTACGAGCAGTACTTC; CDR3: CASSPQREFYEQYF
V: TRBV4-1; J: TRBJ1-6; size: once; D: NA; DNA: TGCGCCAGCAGCCAAGGAGTGGGGGGTCCGAATTCACCCCTCCACTTT; CDR3: CASSQGVGGPNSPLHF
V: TRBV19; J: TRBJ2-3; size: NA; D: TRBD2; DNA: TGTGCCAGTGGGGGGGTTCGGACAGATACGCAGTATTTT; CDR3: CASGGVRTDTQYF
V: TRBV27; J: TRBJ2-5; size: once; D: TRBD2; DNA: TGTGCCAGCAGTTTTTCCCCCACGCGGGGGAGCGGGGGGTTGGAGACCCAGTACTTC; CDR3: CASSFSPTRGSGGLETQYF
V: TRBV28; J: TRBJ1-2; size: NA; D: TRBD1; DNA: TGTGCCAGCGGGAAGACAGGGGACTATGGCTACACCTTC; CDR3: CASGKTGDYGYTF
V: TRBV18; J: TRBJ1-2; size: NA; D: NA; DNA: TGTGCCAGCTCACCGGACGGGGGATCTTATGGCTACACCTTC; CDR3: CASSPDGGSYGYTF
V: TRBV7-3; J: TRBJ2-1; size: NA; D: TRBD2; DNA: TGTGCCAGCAGCTCTCTAGCGGAGGGGCTCGGTGAGCAGTTCTTC; CDR3: CASSSLAEGLGEQFF
V: TRBV11-2; J: TRBJ2-2; size: NA; D: NA; DNA: TGTGCCAGCTTAACACCGGGAGCTTCCGCCGGGGAGCTGTTTTTT; CDR3: CASLTPGASAGELFF
V: TRBV5-6; J: TRBJ2-1; size: NA; D: NA; DNA: TGTGCCAGCAGCCCGGACATATACAATGAGCAGTTCTTC; CDR3: CASSPDIYNEQFF
V: TRBV10-3; J: TRBJ1-2; size: few; D: NA; DNA: TGTGCCATCAGTGAGTCGAACAGGCCCGCCTTGTGCTACACCTTC; CDR3: CAISESNRPALCYTF
V: TRBV9; J: TRBJ1-3; size: NA; D: TRBD1; DNA: TGTGCCAGCAGCGGAGGGTCCAGGGGGCTGGCTGGAAACACCATATATTTT; CDR3: CASSGGSRGLAGNTIYF
V: TRBV6-5; J: TRBJ1-3; size: NA; D: NA; DNA: TGTGCCAGCAGTATCCACAGGGTATCTGGAAACACCATATATTTT; CDR3: CASSIHRVSGNTIYF
V: TRBV29-1; J: TRBJ1-4; size: NA; D: TRBD1; DNA: TGCAGCGTTGGGACAGGAGGAGGTCATGAAAAACTGTTTTTT; CDR3: CSVGTGGGHEKLFF
V: TRBV2; J: TRBJ1-3; size: NA; D: NA; DNA: TGTGCCAGCAGTGAACCGGTTCGGCGGGCTGGAAACACCATATATTTT; CDR3: CASSEPVRRAGNTIYF
V: TRBV6-5; J: TRBJ1-4; size: NA; D: NA; DNA: TGTGCCAGCAGTCGGGTTCGCACTAATGAAAAACTGTTTTTT; CDR3: CASSRVRTNEKLFF
V: TRBV28; J: TRBJ2-1; size: NA; D: TRBD2; DNA: TGTGCCATCTCTACTAGCGGGGAGAGCAATGAGCAGTTCTTC; CDR3: CAISTSGESNEQFF
V: TRBV9; J: TRBJ2-3; size: medium-sized; D: NA; DNA: TGTGCCAGCAGCGTATACCGGGAGAAGACAGATACGCAGTATTTT; CDR3: CASSVYREKTDTQYF
V: TRBV19; J: TRBJ2-2; size: NA; D: TRBD2; DNA: TGTGCCAGTAGTATCCACGGGACTAGCGGGAGGCGCACCGGGGAGCTGTTTTTT; CDR3: CASSIHGTSGRRTGELFF
V: TRBV10-3; J: TRBJ1-1; size: NA; D: NA; DNA: TGTGCCATCAGTGCGACAGTTACGAACACTGAAGCTTTCTTT; CDR3: CAISATVTNTEAFF
V: TRBV12-3/TRBV12-4; J: TRBJ2-7; size: NA; D: NA; DNA: TGTGCCAGCAGTTTAGGAGGAGGCGAGCAGTACTTC; CDR3: CASSLGGGEQYF
V: TRBV7-6; J: TRBJ1-2; size: NA; D: TRBD1; DNA: TGTGCCAGCAGCCCAATGGGACAGGGGAACATTTATGGCTACACCTTC; CDR3: CASSPMGQGNIYGYTF
V: TRBV5-1; J: TRBJ2-5; size: NA; D: TRBD2; DNA: TGCGCCAGCAGCTTGGGAGCCACTAGCGGGGGAGAAGAGACCCAGTACTTC; CDR3: CASSLGATSGGEETQYF
V: TRBV7-9; J: TRBJ1-6; size: NA; D: NA; DNA: TGTGCCAGCAGCTCGACGGGGGGGTGGAATTCACCCCTCCACTTT; CDR3: CASSSTGGWNSPLHF
V: TRBV4-2; J: TRBJ2-4; size: NA; D: NA; DNA: TGTGCCAGCAGCCAAGAAGGACAAGGGGCGGTTCCCTTAGCCAAAAACATTCAGTACTTC; CDR3: CASSQEGQGAVPLAKNIQYF
V: TRBV9; J: TRBJ1-6; size: NA; D: TRBD1; DNA: TGTGCCAGCAGCCGGACAGGGGAAGTTAATAATTCACCCCTCCACTTT; CDR3: CASSRTGEVNNSPLHF
V: TRBV30; J: TRBJ2-1; size: NA; D: TRBD2; DNA: TGTGCCTGGAGTGTATCCCTAGCGGGTGAGCAGTTCTTC; CDR3: CAWSVSLAGEQFF
V: TRBV2; J: TRBJ1-1; size: NA; D: TRBD1; DNA: TGTGCCAGCAGTAGACAGGGCGCGAACACTGAAGCTTTCTTT; CDR3: CASSRQGANTEAFF
V: TRBV7-2; J: TRBJ1-1; size: NA; D: NA; DNA: TGTGCCAGCAGCCCTGATTCGGGCAGGGTAAATGAAGCTTTCTTT; CDR3: CASSPDSGRVNEAFF
V: TRBV19; J: TRBJ1-2; size: NA; D: TRBD1; DNA: TGTGCCAGCTCCCGGGACAGCCTTTCTGGCTACACCTTC; CDR3: CASSRDSLSGYTF
V: TRBV21-1; J: TRBJ1-1; size: NA; D: NA; DNA: TGTGCCAGCAGCAAATACCGGGACAGGGGGTATGTTGACACTGAAGCTTTCTTT; CDR3: CASSKYRDRGYVDTEAFF
V: TRBV5-1; J: TRBJ2-1; size: once; D: TRBD2; DNA: TGCGCCAGCAGCCCCCCTAGCGGGGGAGTGGAGGAGCAGTTCTTC; CDR3: CASSPPSGGVEEQFF
V: TRBV24-1; J: TRBJ2-3; size: NA; D: NA; DNA: TGTGCCACCAGTGACGTGGGACTGGAAGCAGATACGCAGTATTTT; CDR3: CATSDVGLEADTQYF
V: TRBV21-1; J: TRBJ1-1; size: NA; D: NA; DNA: TGTGCCAGCAGCAAATCGGCCAGGGGGCAAACTGAAGCTTTCTTT; CDR3: CASSKSARGQTEAFF